What follows is one TCR beta chain and its context. Its specificity is unknown. In the source study's methods: Junction-only sequences produced by ImmunoSEQ had no quality scores, so filtering differed. TCRdb's copy holds only in-frame clones and misses some; the assay was immunoSEQ multiplex PCR. V, J and clone size are taken as reported in that table, and D and trimming were inferred from the DNA itself. Of some 2,000,000 clones in the sample, around 96% are singletons; the top ten hold roughly 1%. This sample is drawn from a study of shared clonotypes between healthy human individuals. The study, taken as a whole, reports: Sequencing of the sorted subsets was shown by rarefaction to be incomplete despite large depth. All-four-donor shared clonotypes had higher generation probabilities than non-shared clonotypes did.

With V trimmed by 0 bases and J by 8 bases, 6 bases remained unmatched. The germline V gene encodes CDR1 GTSNPN and CDR2 SVGIG (reference sequence). This CDR3 has 14 amino acids. In the naive CD8 group, cells lacked CD45RO and were positively selected for CCR7, so terminally differentiated effector memory CD45RA+ cells were left out. Only Caucasian adults living in Nashville, Tennessee made up the donor group. The V gene is TRBV30, the J gene TRBJ1-2; 10 nucleotides align to TRBD1. Sequenced sample: naive CD8+ T cells sorted from blood. The source of this sequence is a man between 18 and 29 years old in good health. The CDR3 loop is CAWSVRQGAEGYTF. DNA of the CDR3: TGTGCCTGGAGTGTGAGACAGGGGGCTGAGGGCTACACCTTC.